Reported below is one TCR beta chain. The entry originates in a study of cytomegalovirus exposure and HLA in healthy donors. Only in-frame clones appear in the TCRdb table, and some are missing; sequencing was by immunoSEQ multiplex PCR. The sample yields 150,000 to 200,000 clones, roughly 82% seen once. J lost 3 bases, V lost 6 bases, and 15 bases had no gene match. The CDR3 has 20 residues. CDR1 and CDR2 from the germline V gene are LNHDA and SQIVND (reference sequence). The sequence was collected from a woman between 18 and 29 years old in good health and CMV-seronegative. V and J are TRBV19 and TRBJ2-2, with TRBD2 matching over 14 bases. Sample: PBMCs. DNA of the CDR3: TGTGCCAGTAGATCAAGAGGATTCCGGGGACTAGCGGGAGACACCGGGGAGCTGTTTTTT. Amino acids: CASRSRGFRGLAGDTGELFF.